In this sample, the clone carrying this TCR beta chain turned up many times. The sample comes from a study of T cells in Graves' hyperthyroidism and ophthalmopathy. PBMCs were derived from roughly 10 ml fresh peripheral blood. TCR beta CDR3 sequences were amplified from RNA transcripts. The study used the HTBI primer set for a first-round RT-PCR of the TCR CDR3. TCRdb redid the calling of the multiplex PCR reads with MiXCR, one entry per CDR3 protein. The table includes nearly 250,000 distinct CDR3 sequences, 15% to 20% detected once. Sequencing was carried out using blood. The source of this sequence is a young woman with Graves' ophthalmopathy.

CDR3 sequence reads: CASTLGLAGTDTQYF. DNA of the CDR3: TGTGCCAGCACCCTAGGACTAGCGGGGACAGATACGCAGTATTTT. The chain carries TRBV12-3 or TRBV12-4 and TRBJ2-3, with TRBD2 matching over 12 bases. The V segment lost 7 bases and the J segment 3 bases; nucleotides outside the gene matches: 5. The CDR3 has 15 residues.